This T cell receptor beta chain was documented in a study of blood T cell repertoires in COVID-19. The wider study: T cells, B-cell-depleted T cells, or PBMCs provided the cDNA or gDNA that served as material.

J lost 5 bases, V lost 0 bases, and 10 bases had no gene match. This CDR3 region has 18 residues. Germline V gene data show CDR1 as MGHRA and CDR2 as YSYEKL. Libraries were prepared by immunoSEQ multiplex PCR; TCRdb keeps only in-frame clonotypes and omits some of them. Among 350,000 to 550,000 clones, 80% to 90% were seen once, and the ten largest hold around 1.1%. Cohorts were determined from participant-reported clinical history. The chain employs TRBV4-1 and TRBJ2-2, with 9 bases matching TRBD1. This receptor was identified in a man aged 25 to 40 who had recovered from COVID-19. Material for sequencing was PBMCs or T cells enriched from blood (not recorded which). CDR3 loop: CASSQELIGTGSTGELFF. CDR3 bases: TGCGCCAGCAGCCAAGAACTTATCGGGACAGGGTCTACCGGGGAGCTGTTTTTT.